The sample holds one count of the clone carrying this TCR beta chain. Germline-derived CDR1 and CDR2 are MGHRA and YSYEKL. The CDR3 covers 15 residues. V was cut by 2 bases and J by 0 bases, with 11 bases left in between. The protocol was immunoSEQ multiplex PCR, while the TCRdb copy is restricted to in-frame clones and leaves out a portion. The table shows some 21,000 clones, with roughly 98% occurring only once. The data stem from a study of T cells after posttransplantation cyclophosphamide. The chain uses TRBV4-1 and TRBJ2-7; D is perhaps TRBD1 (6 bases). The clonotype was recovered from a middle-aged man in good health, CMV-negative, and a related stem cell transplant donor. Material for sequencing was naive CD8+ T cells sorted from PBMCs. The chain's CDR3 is CASSQHQGPSYEQYF. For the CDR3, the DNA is TGCGCCAGCAGCCAACATCAGGGGCCCTCCTACGAGCAGTACTTC.